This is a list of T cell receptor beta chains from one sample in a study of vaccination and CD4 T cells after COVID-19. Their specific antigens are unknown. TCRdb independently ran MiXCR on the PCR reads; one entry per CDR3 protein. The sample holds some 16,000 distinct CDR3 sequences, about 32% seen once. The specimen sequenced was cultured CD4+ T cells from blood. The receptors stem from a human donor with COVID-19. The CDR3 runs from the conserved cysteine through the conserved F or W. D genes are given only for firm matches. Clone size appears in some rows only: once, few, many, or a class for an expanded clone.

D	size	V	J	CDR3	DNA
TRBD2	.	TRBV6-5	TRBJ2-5	CASSYSISSGGGETQYF	TGTGCCAGCAGTTACTCGATTTCTAGCGGCGGGGGAGAGACCCAGTACTTC
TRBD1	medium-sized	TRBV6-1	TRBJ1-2	CASRPAGTGGGYTF	TGTGCCAGCAGGCCAGCCGGGACAGGGGGTGGCTACACCTTC
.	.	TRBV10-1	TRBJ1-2	CASSDRKLYGYTF	TGCGCCAGCAGTGATCGTAAACTCTATGGCTACACCTTC
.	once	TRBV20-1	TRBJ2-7	CSASGASYEQYF	TGCAGTGCTAGCGGGGCCAGCTACGAGCAGTACTTC
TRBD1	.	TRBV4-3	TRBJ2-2	CASSQGTGGNTGELFF	TGCGCCAGCAGCCAAGGGACAGGGGGGAACACCGGGGAGCTGTTTTTT
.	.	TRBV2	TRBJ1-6	CATQTGGNSPLHF	TGTGCCACCCAGACAGGCGGGAATTCACCCCTCCACTTT
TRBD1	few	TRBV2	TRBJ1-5	CASSEQGAGFQPQHF	TGTGCCAGCAGTGAACAGGGGGCAGGATTTCAGCCCCAGCATTTT
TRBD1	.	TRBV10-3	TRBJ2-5	CAIRNTNRGAQETQYF	TGTGCCATCAGGAACACCAACAGGGGGGCACAAGAGACCCAGTACTTC
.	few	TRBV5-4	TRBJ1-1	CASSSPAGNTEAFF	TGTGCCAGCAGCTCTCCCGCAGGAAACACTGAAGCTTTCTTT
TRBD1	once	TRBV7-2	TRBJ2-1	CASSSSGTVHNEQFF	TGTGCCAGCAGCTCGTCCGGGACAGTCCACAATGAGCAGTTCTTC
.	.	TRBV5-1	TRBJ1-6	CASSFRGAYNSPLHF	TGCGCCAGCAGCTTTAGGGGGGCCTATAATTCACCCCTCCACTTT
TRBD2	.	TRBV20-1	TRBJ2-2	CSAPFGLAGGITGELFF	TGCAGTGCACCCTTCGGCCTAGCGGGGGGTATCACCGGGGAGCTGTTTTTT
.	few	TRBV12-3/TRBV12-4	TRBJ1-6	CASSLAGGRSWGSPLHF	TGTGCCAGCAGTTTAGCGGGGGGGAGGTCGTGGGGTTCACCCCTCCACTTT
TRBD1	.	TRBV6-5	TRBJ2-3	CASSYGDSITDTQYF	TGTGCCAGCAGTTACGGGGACAGTATCACAGATACGCAGTATTTT
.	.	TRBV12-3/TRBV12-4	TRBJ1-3	CASNPTLGRSGNTIYF	TGTGCCAGCAATCCGACTTTAGGTCGCTCTGGAAACACCATATATTTT
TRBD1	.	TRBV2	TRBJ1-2	CASSEARDRGPGYTF	TGTGCCAGCAGTGAAGCCCGGGACAGGGGGCCTGGCTACACCTTC
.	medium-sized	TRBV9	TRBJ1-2	CASTSDYGYTF	TGTGCCAGCACGAGCGATTATGGCTACACCTTC
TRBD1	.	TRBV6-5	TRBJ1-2	CASRYPSRGLHLVWGYTF	TGTGCCAGCAGATACCCCAGCAGGGGGCTGCACCTCGTATGGGGCTACACCTTC
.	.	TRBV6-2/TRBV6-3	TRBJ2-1	CASSPRDKQFF	TGTGCCAGCAGTCCTCGGGACAAGCAGTTCTTC
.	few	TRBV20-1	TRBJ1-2	CSASQLGIRGYTF	TGCAGTGCTAGCCAATTGGGCATTAGGGGCTACACCTTC
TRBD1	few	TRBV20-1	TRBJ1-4	CSARSGGKLFF	TGCAGTGCTAGGTCAGGGGGAAAACTGTTTTTT
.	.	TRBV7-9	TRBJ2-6	CASSPLGANVLTF	TGTGCCAGCAGCCCATTGGGGGCCAACGTCCTGACTTTC
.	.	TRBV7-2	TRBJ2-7	CASSPGLEQYF	TGTGCCAGCAGCCCCGGACTCGAGCAGTACTTC
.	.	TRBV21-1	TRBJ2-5	CASSKPEASGGGCQETQYF	TGTGCCAGCAGCAAACCGGAGGCCAGCGGGGGGGGCTGTCAAGAGACCCAGTACTTC
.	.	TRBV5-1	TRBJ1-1	CASSLEQGRTEAFF	TGCGCCAGCAGCTTGGAGCAGGGGAGGACTGAAGCTTTCTTT
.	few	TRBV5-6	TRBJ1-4	CASSLARTTNEKLFF	TGTGCCAGCAGCTTGGCCCGGACCACTAATGAAAAACTGTTTTTT
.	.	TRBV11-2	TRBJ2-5	CASSQQGGVNQETQYF	TGTGCCAGCAGCCAGCAGGGCGGGGTGAATCAAGAGACCCAGTACTTC
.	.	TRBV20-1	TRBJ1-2	CSARDIRAGRGYTF	TGCAGTGCTAGAGATATAAGGGCTGGTCGTGGCTACACCTTC
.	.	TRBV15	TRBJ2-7	CATSRDVSNFGYEQYF	TGTGCCACCAGCAGAGACGTGTCAAACTTCGGGTACGAGCAGTACTTC
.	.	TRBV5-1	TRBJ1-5	CASSLDGSNQPQHF	TGCGCCAGCAGCTTGGACGGAAGCAATCAGCCCCAGCATTTT
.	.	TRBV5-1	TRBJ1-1	CASSLGTDYLTEAFF	TGCGCCAGCAGCTTGGGTACAGACTATCTCACTGAAGCTTTCTTT
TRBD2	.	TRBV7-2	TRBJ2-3	CASSLAGLAGGQNTDTQYF	TGTGCCAGCAGCTTAGCTGGACTAGCGGGGGGGCAAAACACAGATACGCAGTATTTT
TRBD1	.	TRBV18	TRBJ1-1	CASSNRDREGTEAFF	TGTGCCAGCTCAAACCGGGACAGGGAGGGCACTGAAGCTTTCTTT
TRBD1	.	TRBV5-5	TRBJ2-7	CASSLGQGNEQYF	TGTGCCAGCAGCTTGGGACAGGGCAACGAGCAGTACTTC
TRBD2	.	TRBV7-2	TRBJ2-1	CASSSSSGGAWNEQFF	TGTGCCAGCAGCTCGTCTAGCGGGGGGGCCTGGAATGAGCAGTTCTTC
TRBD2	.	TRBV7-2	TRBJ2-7	CASSPQMTSGGAHEQYF	TGTGCCAGCAGCCCCCAAATGACTAGCGGGGGGGCCCACGAGCAGTACTTC
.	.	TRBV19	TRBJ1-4	CASWGVGAEKLFF	TGTGCCTCCTGGGGAGTTGGGGCCGAAAAACTGTTTTTT
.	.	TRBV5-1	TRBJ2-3	CASSLYVADTQYF	TGCGCCAGCAGCTTGTATGTGGCAGATACGCAGTATTTT
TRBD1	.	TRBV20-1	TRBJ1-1	CSARDGGTGRTEAFF	TGCAGTGCTAGAGATGGTGGGACAGGGCGAACTGAAGCTTTCTTT
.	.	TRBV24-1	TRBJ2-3	CPQAGASTDTQYF	TGCCCTCAGGCAGGGGCGAGCACAGATACGCAGTATTTT
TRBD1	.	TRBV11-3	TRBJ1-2	CASSSGQENYGYTF	TGTGCCAGCAGCTCGGGACAGGAGAACTATGGCTACACCTTC
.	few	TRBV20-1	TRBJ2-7	CSAHHGGQYF	TGCAGTGCTCACCATGGGGGCCAGTACTTC
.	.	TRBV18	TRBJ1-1	CASSPKGNGEAFF	TGTGCCAGCTCACCAAAGGGTAATGGGGAAGCTTTCTTT
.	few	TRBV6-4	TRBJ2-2	CASSDQPAGAVSGELFF	TGTGCCAGCAGTGACCAGCCCGCAGGGGCGGTTAGCGGGGAGCTGTTTTTT
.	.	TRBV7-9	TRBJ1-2	CASRAGIGGGYTF	TGTGCCAGCAGGGCGGGGATAGGGGGGGGCTACACCTTC
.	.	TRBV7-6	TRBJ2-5	CASSPTWTEQETQYF	TGTGCCAGCAGCCCTACCTGGACAGAACAAGAGACCCAGTACTTC
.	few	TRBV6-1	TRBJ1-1	CASSSTTEAFF	TGTGCCAGCAGCTCGACCACTGAAGCTTTCTTT
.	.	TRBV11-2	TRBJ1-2	CASSLGQGPGYTF	TGTGCCAGCAGCTTAGGGCAGGGACCTGGCTACACCTTC